This entry describes one T cell receptor beta chain. The data derive from a study of blood T cell repertoires in COVID-19. Study in general: Both acute and convalescent COVID-19 samples were obtained from the United States, Italy and Spain.

Germline loops: CDR1 SEHNR, CDR2 FQNEAQ (reference sequence). The ends were cut back, 8 bases at V and 6 bases at J, with 23 bases in the middle. CDR3 size: 15 residues. In the authors' workflow: Researchers report that nucleated cell counts were estimated from reference gene primer amplification. Profiled with immunoSEQ multiplex PCR; TCRdb holds only in-frame clones, not every one. That table furnishes V, J and clone size, whereas the DNA furnished D and trimming. The sample holds 200,000 to 300,000 clones, about 90% seen once. V is TRBV7-9 and J is TRBJ2-7, with D perhaps matching TRBD2 (6 bases). This TCR derives from an elderly man with acute or convalescent COVID-19. The sample consisted of peripheral blood. The CDR3 DNA reads TGTGCCAGCTCCTCCTCGGAGCGGGTTGCTGTCGAGCAGTACTTC. This sequence encodes CASSSSERVAVEQYF. The full variable domain, with the rest looked up from reference TRBV7-9 and TRBJ2-7, is DTGVSQNPRHKITKRGQNVTFRCDPISEHNRLYWYRQTLGQGPEFLTYFQNEAQLEKSRLLSDRFSAERPKGSFSTLEIQRTEQGDSAMYLCASSSSERVAVEQYFGPGTRLTVT.